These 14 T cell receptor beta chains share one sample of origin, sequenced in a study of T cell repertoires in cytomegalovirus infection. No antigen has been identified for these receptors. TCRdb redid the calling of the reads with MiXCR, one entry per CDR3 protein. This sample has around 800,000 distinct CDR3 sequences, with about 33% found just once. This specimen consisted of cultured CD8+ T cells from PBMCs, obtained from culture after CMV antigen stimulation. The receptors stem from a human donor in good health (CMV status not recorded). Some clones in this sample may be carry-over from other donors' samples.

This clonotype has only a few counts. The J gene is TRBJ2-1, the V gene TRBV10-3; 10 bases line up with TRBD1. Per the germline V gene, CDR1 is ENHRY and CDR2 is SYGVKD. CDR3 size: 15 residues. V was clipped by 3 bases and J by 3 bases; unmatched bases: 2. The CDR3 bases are TGTGCCATCAGTGAAAGGGACAGGGGCTACAATGAGCAGTTCTTC. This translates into CAISERDRGYNEQFF.

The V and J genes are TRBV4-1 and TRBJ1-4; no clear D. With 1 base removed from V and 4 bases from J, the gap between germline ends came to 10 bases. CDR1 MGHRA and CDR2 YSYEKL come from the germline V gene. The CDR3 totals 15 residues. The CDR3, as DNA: TGCGCCAGCAGCCAAGTGGGCCGTTATAATGAAAAACTGTTTTTT. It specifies CASSQVGRYNEKLFF.

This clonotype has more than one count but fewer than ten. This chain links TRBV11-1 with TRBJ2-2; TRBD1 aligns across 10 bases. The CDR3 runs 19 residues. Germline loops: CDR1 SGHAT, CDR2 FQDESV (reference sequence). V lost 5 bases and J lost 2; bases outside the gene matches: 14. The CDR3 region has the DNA TGTGCCAGCAGCGACAGACCGGGACAGGGGACGTTTAACACCGGGGAGCTGTTTTTT. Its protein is CASSDRPGQGTFNTGELFF.

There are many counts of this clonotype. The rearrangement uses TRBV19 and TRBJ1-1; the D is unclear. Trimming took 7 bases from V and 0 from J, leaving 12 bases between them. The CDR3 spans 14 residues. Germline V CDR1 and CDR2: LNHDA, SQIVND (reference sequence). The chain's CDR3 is CASTEVGMNTEAFF. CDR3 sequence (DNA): TGTGCCAGTACGGAGGTCGGGATGAACACTGAAGCTTTCTTT. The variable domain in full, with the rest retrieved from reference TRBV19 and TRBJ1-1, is DGGITQSPKYLFRKEGQNVTLSCEQNLNHDAMYWYRQDPGQGLRLIYYSQIVNDFQKGDIAEGYSVSREKKESFPLTVTSAQKNPTAFYLCASTEVGMNTEAFFGQGTRLTVV.

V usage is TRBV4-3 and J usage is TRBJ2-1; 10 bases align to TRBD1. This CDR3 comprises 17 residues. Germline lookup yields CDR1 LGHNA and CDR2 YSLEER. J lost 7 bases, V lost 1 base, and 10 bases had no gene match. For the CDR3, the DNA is TGCGCCAGCAGCCAAGCTCTCCCGGGACAGGGGACGAATGAGCAGTTCTTC. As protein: CASSQALPGQGTNEQFF.

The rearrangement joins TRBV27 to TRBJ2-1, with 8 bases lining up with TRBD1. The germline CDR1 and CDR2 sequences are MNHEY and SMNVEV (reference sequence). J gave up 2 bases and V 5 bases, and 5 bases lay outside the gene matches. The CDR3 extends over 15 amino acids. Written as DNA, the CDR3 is TGTGCCAGCAGTGTCAGGGGGCTTCCCTACAATGAGCAGTTCTTC. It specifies CASSVRGLPYNEQFF.

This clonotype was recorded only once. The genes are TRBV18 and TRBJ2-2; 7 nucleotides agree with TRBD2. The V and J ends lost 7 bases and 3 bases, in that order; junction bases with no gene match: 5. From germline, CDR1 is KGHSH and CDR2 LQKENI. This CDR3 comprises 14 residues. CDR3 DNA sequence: TGTGCCAGCTGTCTAGCGGTGGACACCGGGGAGCTGTTTTTT. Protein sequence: CASCLAVDTGELFF.

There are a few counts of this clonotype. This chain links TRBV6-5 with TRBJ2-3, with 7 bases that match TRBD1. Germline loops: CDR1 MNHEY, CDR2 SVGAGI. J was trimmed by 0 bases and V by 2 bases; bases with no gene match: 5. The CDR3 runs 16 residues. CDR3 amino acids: CASSYGRGGSTDTQYF. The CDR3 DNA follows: TGTGCCAGCAGTTACGGTAGAGGGGGCAGCACAGATACGCAGTATTTT.

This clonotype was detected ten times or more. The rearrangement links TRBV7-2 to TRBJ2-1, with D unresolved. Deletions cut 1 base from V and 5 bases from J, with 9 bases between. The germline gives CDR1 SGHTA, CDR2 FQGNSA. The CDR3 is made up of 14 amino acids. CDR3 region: CASSLDASNNEQFF. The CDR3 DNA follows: TGTGCCAGCAGCTTAGACGCGAGCAACAATGAGCAGTTCTTC.

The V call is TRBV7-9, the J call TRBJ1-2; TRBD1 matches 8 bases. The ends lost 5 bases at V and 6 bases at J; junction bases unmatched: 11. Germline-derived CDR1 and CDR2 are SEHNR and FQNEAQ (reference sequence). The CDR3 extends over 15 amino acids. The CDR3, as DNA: TGTGCCAGCAGCCCATCTCGGACAGGGAAGGATGGCTACACCTTC. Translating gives CASSPSRTGKDGYTF.

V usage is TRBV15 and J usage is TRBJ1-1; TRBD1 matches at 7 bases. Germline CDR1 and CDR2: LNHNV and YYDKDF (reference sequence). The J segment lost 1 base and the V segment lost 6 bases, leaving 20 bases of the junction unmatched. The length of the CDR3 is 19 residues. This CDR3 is CATRDLDRDWDARNTEAFF. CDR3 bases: TGTGCCACCAGAGACCTCGACAGGGATTGGGATGCACGGAACACTGAAGCTTTCTTT. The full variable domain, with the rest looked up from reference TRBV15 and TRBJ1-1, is DAMVIQNPRYQVTQFGKPVTLSCSQTLNHNVMYWYQQKSSQAPKLLFHYYDKDFNNEADTPDNFQSRRPNTSFCFLDIRSPGLGDTAMYLCATRDLDRDWDARNTEAFFGQGTRLTVV.

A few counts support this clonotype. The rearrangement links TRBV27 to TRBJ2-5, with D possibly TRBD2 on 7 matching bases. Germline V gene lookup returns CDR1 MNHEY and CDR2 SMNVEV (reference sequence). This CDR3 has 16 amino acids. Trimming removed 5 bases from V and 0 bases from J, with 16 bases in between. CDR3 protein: CASSVGGAPYQETQYF. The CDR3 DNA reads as TGTGCCAGCAGTGTGGGGGGGGCCCCGTACCAAGAGACCCAGTACTTC.

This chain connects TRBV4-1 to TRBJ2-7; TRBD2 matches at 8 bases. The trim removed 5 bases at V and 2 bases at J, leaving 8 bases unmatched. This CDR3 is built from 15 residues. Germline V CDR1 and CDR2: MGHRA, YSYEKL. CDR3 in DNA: TGCGCCAGCAGCGTAACGGGCGGGGGGCCCTACGAGCAGTACTTC. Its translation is CASSVTGGGPYEQYF.

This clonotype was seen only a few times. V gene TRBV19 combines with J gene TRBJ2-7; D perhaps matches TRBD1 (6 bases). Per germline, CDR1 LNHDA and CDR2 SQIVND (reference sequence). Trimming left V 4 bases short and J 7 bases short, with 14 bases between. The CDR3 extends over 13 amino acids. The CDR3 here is CASSTWTDLEQYF. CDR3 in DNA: TGTGCCAGTAGTACTTGGACAGACCTGGAGCAGTACTTC. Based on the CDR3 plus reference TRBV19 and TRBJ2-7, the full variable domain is DGGITQSPKYLFRKEGQNVTLSCEQNLNHDAMYWYRQDPGQGLRLIYYSQIVNDFQKGDIAEGYSVSREKKESFPLTVTSAQKNPTAFYLCASSTWTDLEQYFGPGTRLTVT.